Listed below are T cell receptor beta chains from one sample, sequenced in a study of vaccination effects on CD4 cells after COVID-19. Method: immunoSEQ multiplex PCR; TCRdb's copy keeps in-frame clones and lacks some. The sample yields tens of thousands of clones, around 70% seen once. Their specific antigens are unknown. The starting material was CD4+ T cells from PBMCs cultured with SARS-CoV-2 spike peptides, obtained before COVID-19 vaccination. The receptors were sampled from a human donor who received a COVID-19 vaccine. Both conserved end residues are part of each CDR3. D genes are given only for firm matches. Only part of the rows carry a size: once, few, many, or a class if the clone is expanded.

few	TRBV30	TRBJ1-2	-	CAWSVVRGEGYTF	TGTGCCTGGAGTGTAGTCCGGGGGGAAGGCTACACCTTC
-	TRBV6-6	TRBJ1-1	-	CASSYSGGDTEAFF	TGTGCCAGCAGTTACTCCGGGGGAGACACTGAAGCTTTCTTT
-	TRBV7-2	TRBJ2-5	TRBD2	CASTPLRGVQETQYF	TGTGCCAGCACCCCCTTGCGGGGGGTACAAGAGACCCAGTACTTC
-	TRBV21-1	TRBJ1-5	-	CASPGGDQPQHF	TGTGCCAGCCCCGGGGGCGATCAGCCCCAGCATTTT
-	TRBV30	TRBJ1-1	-	CASRDAGKMNTEAFF	TGTGCCTCCCGGGACGCTGGAAAGATGAACACTGAAGCTTTCTTT
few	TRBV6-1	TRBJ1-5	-	CASSEMGVNQPQHF	TGTGCCAGCAGTGAGATGGGGGTCAATCAGCCCCAGCATTTT
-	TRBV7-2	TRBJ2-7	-	CASSSTLYEQYF	TGTGCCAGCAGCTCGACTCTCTACGAGCAGTACTTC
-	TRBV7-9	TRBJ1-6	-	CASSPPDRDYNSPLHF	TGTGCCAGCAGCCCGCCGGACAGAGACTATAATTCACCCCTCCACTTT
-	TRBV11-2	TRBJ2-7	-	CASSSRGLGEQYF	TGTGCCAGCAGCTCCAGGGGTTTGGGGGAACAGTACTTC
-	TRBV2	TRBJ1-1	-	CASSPELYTEAFF	TGTGCCAGCAGTCCAGAGCTATACACTGAAGCTTTCTTT
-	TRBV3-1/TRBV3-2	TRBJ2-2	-	CASSQPTGELFF	TGTGCCAGCAGCCAACCCACCGGGGAGCTGTTTTTT
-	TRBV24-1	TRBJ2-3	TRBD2	CATSDPGRSGSITDTQYF	TGTGCCACCAGTGACCCAGGGCGGAGCGGGAGCATCACAGATACGCAGTATTTT
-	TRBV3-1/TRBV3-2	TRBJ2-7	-	CASSQGTGPRNEQYF	TGTGCCAGCAGCCAAGGTACAGGCCCCCGGAACGAGCAGTACTTC
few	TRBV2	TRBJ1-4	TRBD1	CASTQGGTGSEKLFF	TGTGCCAGCACCCAGGGGGGGACAGGGAGCGAAAAACTGTTTTTT
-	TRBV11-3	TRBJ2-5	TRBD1	CASSSRQGHETQYF	TGTGCCAGCAGCTCTAGACAGGGTCATGAGACCCAGTACTTC
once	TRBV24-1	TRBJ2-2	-	CATRGEDTGELFF	TGTGCCACCAGAGGGGAGGACACCGGGGAGCTGTTTTTT
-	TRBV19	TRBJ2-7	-	CASSIRRAGNEQYF	TGTGCCAGTAGTATTAGAAGGGCGGGAAACGAGCAGTACTTC
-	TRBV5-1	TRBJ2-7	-	CASSLDGRGREQYF	TGCGCCAGCAGCTTGGATGGCAGGGGGAGGGAGCAGTACTTC
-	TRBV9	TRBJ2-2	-	CASSVMGGGELFF	TGTGCCAGCAGCGTAATGGGTGGGGGGGAGCTGTTTTTT
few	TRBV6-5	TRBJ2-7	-	CASFRGNYGYEQYF	TGTGCCAGCTTCCGGGGCAACTATGGCTACGAGCAGTACTTC
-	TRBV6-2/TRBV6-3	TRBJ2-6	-	CASSSWGGALSGANVLTF	TGTGCCAGCAGTTCCTGGGGGGGGGCCCTCTCTGGGGCCAACGTCCTGACTTTC
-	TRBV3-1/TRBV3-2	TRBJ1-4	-	CASSQGNEKLFF	TGTGCCAGCAGCCAGGGAAATGAAAAACTGTTTTTT
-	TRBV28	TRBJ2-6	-	CASRNRGSGANVLTF	TGTGCCAGCAGGAACCGCGGCTCTGGGGCCAACGTCCTGACTTTC